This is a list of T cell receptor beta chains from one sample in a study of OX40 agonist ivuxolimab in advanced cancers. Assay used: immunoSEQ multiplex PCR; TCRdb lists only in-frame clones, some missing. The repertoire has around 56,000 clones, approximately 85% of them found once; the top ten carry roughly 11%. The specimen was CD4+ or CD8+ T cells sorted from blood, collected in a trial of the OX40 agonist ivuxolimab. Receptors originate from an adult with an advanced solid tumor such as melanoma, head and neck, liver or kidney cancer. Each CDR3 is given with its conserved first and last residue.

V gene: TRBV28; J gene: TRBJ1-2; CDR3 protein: CASSSRDFYGYTF
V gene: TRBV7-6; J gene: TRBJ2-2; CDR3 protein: CASSFLTDTGELFF
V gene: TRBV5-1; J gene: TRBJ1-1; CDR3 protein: CASSLDPTEAFF
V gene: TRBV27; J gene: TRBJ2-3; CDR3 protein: CASSYPSTDTQYF
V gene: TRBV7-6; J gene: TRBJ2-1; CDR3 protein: CASSFVDSGLSYNEQFF
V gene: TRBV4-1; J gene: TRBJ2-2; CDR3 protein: CASTTNDNTGELFF
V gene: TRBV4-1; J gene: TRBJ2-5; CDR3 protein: CASSQDSGGYGETQYF
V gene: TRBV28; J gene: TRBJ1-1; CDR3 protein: CASSPWAGLNTEAFF
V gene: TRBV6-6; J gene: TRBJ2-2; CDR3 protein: CASSYYARGGGELFF
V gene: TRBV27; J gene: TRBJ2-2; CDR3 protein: CASSLLGTGELFF
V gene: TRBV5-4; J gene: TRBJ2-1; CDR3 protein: CASSLGEYNEQFF
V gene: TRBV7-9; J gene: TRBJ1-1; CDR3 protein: CASSFGGTNTEAFF
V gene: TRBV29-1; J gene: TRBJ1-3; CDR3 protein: CSAHSSGNTIYF
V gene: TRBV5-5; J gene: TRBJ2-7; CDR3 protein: CASSRPGLDNYEQYF
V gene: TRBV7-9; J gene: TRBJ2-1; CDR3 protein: CASSPKQVGSYNEQFF
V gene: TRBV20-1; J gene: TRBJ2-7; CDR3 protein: CSAPRAYEQYF
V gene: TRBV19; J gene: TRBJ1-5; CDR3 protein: CASSITSGGNQPQHF
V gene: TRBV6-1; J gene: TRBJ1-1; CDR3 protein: CASSDPGVMNTEAFF
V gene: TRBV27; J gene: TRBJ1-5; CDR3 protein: CASSGQGGFQPQHF
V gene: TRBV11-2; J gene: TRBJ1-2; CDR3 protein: CASSLDPWGQKANYGYTF
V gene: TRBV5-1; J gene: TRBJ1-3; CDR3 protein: CASSFQDSGSGNTIYF
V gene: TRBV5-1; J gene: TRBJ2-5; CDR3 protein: CASSSEGQGLETQYF
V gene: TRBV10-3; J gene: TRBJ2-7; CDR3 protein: CAISDGTGRYEQYF
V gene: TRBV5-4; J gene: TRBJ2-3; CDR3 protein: CASSPPVTDTQYF
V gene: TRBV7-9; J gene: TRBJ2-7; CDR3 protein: CASSSNRLRVVDEQYF
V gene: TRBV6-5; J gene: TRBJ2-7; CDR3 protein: CASSYLQGYEQYF
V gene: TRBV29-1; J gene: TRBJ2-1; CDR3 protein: CSATPNEQFF
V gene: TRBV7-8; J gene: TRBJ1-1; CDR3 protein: CASSPREAGNMNTEAFF
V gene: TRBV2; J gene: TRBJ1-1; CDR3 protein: CASREGGGAYGAFF
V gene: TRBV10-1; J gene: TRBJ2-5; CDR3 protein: CASSEWGGAVRETQYF
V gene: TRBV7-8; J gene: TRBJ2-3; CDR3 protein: CASSLASAGGWTDTQYF
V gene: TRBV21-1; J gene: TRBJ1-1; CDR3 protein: CASSKSGTGLIPEAFF
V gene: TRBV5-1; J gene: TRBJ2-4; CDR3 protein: CASSLQGAKNIQYF
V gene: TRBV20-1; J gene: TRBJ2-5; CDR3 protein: CSARTGMTQYF
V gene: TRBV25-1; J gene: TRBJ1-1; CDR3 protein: CASSEYDPNTEAFF
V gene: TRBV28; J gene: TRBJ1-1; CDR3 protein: CASSFQGWNTEAFF
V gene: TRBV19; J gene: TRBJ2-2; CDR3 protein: CASSTREGSLTGELFF
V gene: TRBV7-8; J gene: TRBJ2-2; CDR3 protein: CASSLGPELAGGRPNTGELFF
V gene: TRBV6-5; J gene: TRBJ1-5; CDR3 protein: CASSTGVNQPQHF
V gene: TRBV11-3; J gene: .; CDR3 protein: CASSREGLYYEQYF
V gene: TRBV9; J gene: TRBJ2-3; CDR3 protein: CASSGGSARTDTQYF
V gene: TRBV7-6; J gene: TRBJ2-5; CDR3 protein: CASSLVWIQETQYF
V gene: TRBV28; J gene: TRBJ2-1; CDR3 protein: CASSSSGLAGVGNEQFF
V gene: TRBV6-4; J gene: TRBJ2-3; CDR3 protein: CASSVGGRASDTQYF
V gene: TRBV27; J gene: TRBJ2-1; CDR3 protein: CASSLGNEQFF
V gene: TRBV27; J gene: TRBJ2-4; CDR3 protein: CASSSTSGGPWNIQYF
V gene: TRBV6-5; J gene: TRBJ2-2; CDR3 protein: CASSRDRALAGELFF
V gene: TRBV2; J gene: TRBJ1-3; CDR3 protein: CASGVGRTSSGNTIYF
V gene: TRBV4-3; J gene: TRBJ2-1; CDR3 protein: CASGLGLSLGNEQFF
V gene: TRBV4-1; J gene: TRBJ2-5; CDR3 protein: CASSQVWGETQYF
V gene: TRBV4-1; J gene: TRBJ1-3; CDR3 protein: CASSPVQAGNTIYF
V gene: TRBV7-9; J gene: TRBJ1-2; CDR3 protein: CASSPRWDSPRYDYTF
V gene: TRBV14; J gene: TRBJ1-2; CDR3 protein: CASSLIGENGYTF
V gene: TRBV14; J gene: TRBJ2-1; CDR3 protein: CASSQEAGGPLSYNEQFF
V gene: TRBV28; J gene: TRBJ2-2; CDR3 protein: CASSLLAGGSWGELFF
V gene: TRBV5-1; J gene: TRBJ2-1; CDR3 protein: CASSLAGGAYNEQFF
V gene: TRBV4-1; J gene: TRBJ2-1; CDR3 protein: CASSQFGLAGEAHEQFF
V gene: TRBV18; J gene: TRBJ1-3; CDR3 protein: CASSPSPAGNTIYF